These 15 T cell receptor beta chains came from one sample sequenced in a study of T cells in Graves' hyperthyroidism and ophthalmopathy (dated by TCRdb to the late 2010s). The library was generated by multiplex PCR. The sequencing machine was an Illumina HiSeq 2000. TCR beta CDR3 regions were amplified from RNA transcripts. For the first round of RT-PCR on the TCR CDR3, the HTBI primer set was used together with the Qiagen OneStep RT-PCR kit. TCRdb trimmed the raw reads at Q25, called clones with MiXCR and kept productive beta chains. Duplicate CDR3 protein sequences are folded into a single record with the most common DNA and genes. In all, the sample holds 450,000 to 700,000 distinct CDR3 sequences, and just over 45% of those were seen once. The top ten clonotypes cover 15% to 20% of the sample. The specimen was peripheral blood or thyroid tissue (not recorded which). These receptors all stem from an adult woman with Graves' disease, either hyperthyroidism or ophthalmopathy (not recorded which).

This clonotype was recorded many times. The chain carries TRBV27 and TRBJ2-5, with D possibly TRBD2 on 6 matching bases. Per the germline V gene, CDR1 is MNHEY and CDR2 is SMNVEV (reference sequence). The V gene lost 6 bases and the J gene lost 1 base, with 9 bases spanning the gap. The CDR3 loop spans 13 amino acids. CDR3 residues: CASRAGLQETQYF. CDR3 coding DNA: TGTGCCAGCAGAGCGGGTCTCCAAGAGACCCAGTACTTC.

V and J are TRBV24-1 and TRBJ2-5; D possibly corresponds to TRBD1 (6 bases). Germline CDR1 reads KGHDR; CDR2 reads SFDVKD. V lost 1 base and J lost 2, with 19 bases in between. CDR3 length: 18 amino acids. The CDR3 reads CATSDLEDSHTDQETQYF. The CDR3 DNA follows: TGTGCCACCAGTGATTTAGAGGACAGTCACACTGATCAAGAGACCCAGTACTTC.

The sample holds a few counts of this clonotype. This chain joins TRBV14 and TRBJ2-2; unclear D gene. Germline V CDR1 and CDR2: SGHDN, FVKESK. Trimming stripped 4 bases from V and 7 bases from J, with 10 bases between. The CDR3 has 13 amino acids. CDR3 DNA: TGTGCCAGCAGCCCCCGAGGCCACGGGGAGCTGTTTTTT. Translated, it gives CASSPRGHGELFF.

This clonotype showed up many times. The V and J genes are TRBV14 and TRBJ2-7, with 8 bases matching TRBD1. The V gene end was trimmed by 9 bases and the J gene end by 3 bases; junction bases not matched to a gene: 10. The CDR3 loop spans 14 amino acids. Germline V gene data show CDR1 as SGHDN and CDR2 as FVKESK. CDR3 coding DNA: TGTGCCAGTTCCCGTACAGGGGGTCGCTACGAGCAGTACTTC. Translation: CASSRTGGRYEQYF.

This rearrangement joins TRBV24-1 to TRBJ2-6, with TRBD1 as a possible D gene (6 bases). Germline V gene data show CDR1 as KGHDR and CDR2 as SFDVKD. There are 18 residues in the CDR3. V was cut by 6 bases and J by 0 bases, with 17 bases left in between. DNA of the CDR3: TGTGCCACCAGTCCGGTCCCAGGGGCCTTCTCTGGGGCCAACGTCCTGACTTTC. It specifies CATSPVPGAFSGANVLTF.

The chain recombines TRBV6-6 with TRBJ1-6; D is undetermined. CDR1 MNHNY and CDR2 SVGAGI come from the germline V gene (reference sequence). V lost 2 bases and J lost 10, with 6 bases in between. There are 12 residues in the CDR3. The CDR3 coding sequence is TGTGCCAGCAGTTACCTGTGGTCACCCCTCCACTTT. Encoded protein: CASSYLWSPLHF.

Ten or more counts support this clonotype. The chain is built from TRBV12-3 or TRBV12-4 and TRBJ1-2, with D perhaps TRBD1 (6 bases). CDR3 length: 15 residues. Trimming removed 7 bases at V and 4 bases at J, with 19 bases between. The CDR3 loop reads CASTDKDSRTYGYTF. The CDR3 DNA follows: TGTGCCAGCACCGATAAGGACAGCAGAACCTATGGCTACACCTTC.

This clonotype has just one count. The V and J genes are TRBV11-2 and TRBJ1-3; a possible D gene is TRBD1 (5 bases). Trimming shortened V by 5 bases and J by 9 bases, and 14 bases separated the two germline ends. This CDR3 comprises 13 residues. Germline V gene data show CDR1 as SGHAT and CDR2 as FQNNGV. The CDR3 loop reads CASSPSGAATIYF. The DNA of the CDR3 is TGTGCCAGCAGCCCCAGCGGGGCGGCCACCATATATTTT.

In its sample, this clonotype was seen many times. V gene TRBV5-6 combines with J gene TRBJ2-2; D is uncertain. This CDR3 region has 14 residues. V was cut by 4 bases and J by 5 bases, with 12 bases left in between. The germline gives CDR1 SGHDT, CDR2 YYEEEE. The CDR3 coding sequence is TGTGCCAGCAGCCGGTACATTAGGACCGGGGAGCTGTTTTTT. It yields the protein CASSRYIRTGELFF.

About this clonotype itself: A junction boundary mismatches the germline segment, possibly from a read error. DNA for the CDR3: TGTGCCACCAGTGATTTCGGTGACTATGGCTACACCTTC. This translates into CATSDFGDYGYTF. The gene calls are TRBV10-3 and TRBJ1-2; no firm D call. The germline gives CDR1 ENHRY, CDR2 SYGVKD. The CDR3 is 13 amino acids.

The CDR3 is CASSPGLAGGGYEQYF. DNA for the CDR3: TGTGCCAGCAGCCCCGGACTAGCGGGAGGGGGCTACGAGCAGTACTTC. The chain employs TRBV9 and TRBJ2-7, with 15 bases matching TRBD2. The CDR3 has 16 residues. Germline V gene lookup returns CDR1 SGDLS and CDR2 YYNGEE. V gave up 4 bases and J gave up 3 bases; unmatched junction bases: 5. Full variable domain (remainder filled in from reference TRBV9 and TRBJ2-7): DSGVTQTPKHLITATGQRVTLRCSPRSGDLSVYWYQQSLDQGLQFLIQYYNGEERAKGNILERFSAQQFPDLHSELNLSSLELGDSALYFCASSPGLAGGGYEQYFGPGTRLTVT.

This clonotype has a count of ten or more. The chain has TRBV10-3 and TRBJ2-5; 11 nucleotides line up with TRBD2. The CDR3 has 14 amino acids. V lost 8 bases and J lost 2; bases outside the gene matches: 4. The germline CDR1 and CDR2 sequences are ENHRY and SYGVKD. The CDR3 DNA sequence: TGTGCCATCGGCACTAGCGGGAGTCAAGAGACCCAGTACTTC. Its protein product is CAIGTSGSQETQYF.

A remark on this clonotype: This may come from a read error, since a much larger clone is one base off. The chain recombines TRBV10-3 with TRBJ1-4, with D uncertain. Germline lookup yields CDR1 ENHRY and CDR2 SYGVKD. This CDR3 has 14 amino acids. The germline V and J ends were trimmed by 3 bases and 8 bases, with 13 bases remaining between them. The CDR3 region is CAISDSVGSEKLFF. The CDR3 DNA sequence: TGTGCCATCAGTGACTCGGTGGGAAGCGAAAAACTGTTTTTT.

This clonotype was recorded at least ten times. This rearrangement joins TRBV7-9 to TRBJ1-6; D is unclear. Germline values: CDR1 SEHNR, CDR2 FQNEAQ (reference sequence). This CDR3 has 12 residues. V lost 1 base and J 13 bases, leaving 8 bases between the germline ends. CDR3 DNA sequence: TGTGCCAGCAGCTTAGGGGAAGTGCCCCTCCACTTT. Protein sequence: CASSLGEVPLHF. The full variable domain, its missing parts supplied by reference TRBV7-9 and TRBJ1-6, is DTGVSQNPRHKITKRGQNVTFRCDPISEHNRLYWYRQTLGQGPEFLTYFQNEAQLEKSRLLSDRFSAERPKGSFSTLEIQRTEQGDSAMYLCASSLGEVPLHFGNGTRLTVT.

The chain couples TRBV20-1 to TRBJ2-5; the D gene is possibly TRBD2 (6 bases). The V gene lost 1 base and the J gene lost 5 bases, with 14 bases spanning the gap. Germline CDR1 reads DFQATT; CDR2 reads SNEGSKA (reference sequence). This CDR3 comprises 14 residues. The CDR3 nucleotides read TGCAGTGCTAGAGGGGAGGATGGGAGGGAGACCCAGTACTTC. Its translation: CSARGEDGRETQYF.